Detailed here is one TCR beta chain. Its antigen is unidentified. Diagnoses used clinical symptoms, serum thyroxine and TRAb, thyroid ultrasound and orbital computed tomography. From RNA transcripts, TCR beta CDR3 regions were amplified. The HTBI set primed first-round TCR CDR3 RT-PCR. TCRdb itself ran the multiplex PCR reads through MiXCR, one entry per CDR3 protein. The data show under 700,000 distinct CDR3 sequences, with roughly 46% seen just once and roughly 8.2% held by the top ten. These data belong to a study of T cells in Graves' hyperthyroidism and ophthalmopathy. The study, taken as a whole, reports: Ophthalmopathy was distinguished from stable hyperthyroidism by 13 V-J signatures.

CDR1 DFQATT and CDR2 SNEGSKA come from the germline V gene (reference sequence). The V end lost 3 bases, the J end lost 2 bases, and 7 bases lay between the germline ends. The CDR3 is 12 residues long. The source material was peripheral blood or thyroid tissue (not recorded which). This clonotype was obtained from a woman aged 18 to 35 with Graves' hyperthyroidism. The rearrangement links TRBV20-1 to TRBJ2-5, with unresolved D. The CDR3 DNA sequence: TGCAGTGCTAGGTCGGATCAAGAGACCCAGTACTTC. It specifies CSARSDQETQYF.